Below, 24 T cell receptor beta chains from the same sample are listed, as sequenced in a study of T cells in Graves' hyperthyroidism and ophthalmopathy. The source material, RNA transcripts, was used to amplify TCR beta CDR3 regions. With the HTBI primer set, the TCR CDR3 went through a first round of RT-PCR. Each CDR3 protein gets one entry after TCRdb re-called the multiplex PCR reads with MiXCR. Of approximately 630,000 distinct CDR3 sequences in the sample, about 17% were seen once. Specimen: blood. The source of these receptors is a woman in her twenties or thirties with Graves' hyperthyroidism.

The table lists this clonotype with many counts. This rearrangement joins TRBV2 to TRBJ2-5; 9 bases fit TRBD1. Germline CDR1 reads SNHLY; CDR2 reads FYNNEI. The CDR3 consists of 14 residues. The J segment lost 3 bases and the V segment lost 4 bases, leaving 3 bases of the junction unmatched. For the CDR3, the DNA is TGTGCCAGCAGTGCCGGGACAGGGAAAGAGACCCAGTACTTC. Amino acids: CASSAGTGKETQYF.

This clonotype has only a few counts. The chain combines TRBV5-7 with TRBJ2-1, with D possibly TRBD2 on 6 matching bases. TRBV5-7 is recorded as an ORF, its role being uncertain. V lost 7 bases, J lost 5 bases, and 16 bases lay in between. The CDR3 is 14 residues long. As DNA, the CDR3 is TGTGCCAGCTACGGTCCGGGGAGGAACAATGAGCAGTTCTTC. Encoded protein: CASYGPGRNNEQFF.

This clonotype was seen a single time. This sequence may be a read error, since a much larger clone differs from it by one base. V usage is TRBV29-1 and J usage is TRBJ2-5, with unresolved D. Trimming took 3 bases from V and 4 from J, leaving 9 bases between them. This CDR3 is built from 12 residues. Germline V gene data show CDR1 as SQVTM and CDR2 as ANQGSEA. CDR3 amino acids: CSVDHQAETQYF. The CDR3 coding sequence is TGCAGCGTTGACCATCAGGCAGAGACCCAGTACTTC.

This chain links TRBV11-3 with TRBJ2-1, with 9 bases lining up with TRBD2. CDR1 and CDR2 from the germline V gene are SGHNT and YENEEA. This CDR3 region has 16 residues. V gave up 1 base and J gave up 5 bases; unmatched junction bases: 6. The CDR3 protein is CASSLGAGLAHNEQFF. The CDR3 bases are TGTGCCAGCAGCTTAGGAGCGGGACTAGCACACAATGAGCAGTTCTTC.

This clonotype has more than one count but fewer than ten. The rearrangement joins TRBV5-1 to TRBJ2-7; 9 nucleotides align to TRBD1. This CDR3 comprises 15 residues. The germline V gene encodes CDR1 SGHRS and CDR2 YFSETQ. The V gene end was trimmed by 2 bases and the J gene end by 4 bases; junction bases not matched to a gene: 7. This chain's CDR3 is CASSLPGTGLYEQYF. The CDR3 DNA reads as TGCGCCAGCAGCTTACCGGGGACAGGGTTGTACGAGCAGTACTTC.

This clonotype was picked up many times. This rearrangement joins TRBV12-3 or TRBV12-4 to TRBJ2-7, with 7 nucleotides matching TRBD1. V lost 7 bases, J lost 1 base, and 7 bases stayed unmatched. The CDR3 contains 14 residues. The CDR3 DNA reads TGTGCCAGCACCATGGGCAGGGGGTCCTACGAGCAGTACTTC. Translating gives CASTMGRGSYEQYF.

The chain is built from TRBV11-2 and TRBJ1-1, with D perhaps TRBD1 (6 bases). Germline CDR1 reads SGHAT; CDR2 reads FQNNGV. Trimming shortened V by 1 base and J by 1 base, and 10 bases separated the two germline ends. The length of the CDR3 is 15 residues. In DNA, the CDR3 is TGTGCCAGCAGCTTAGTGCAGGGGACGAACACTGAAGCTTTCTTT. This translates into CASSLVQGTNTEAFF.

This clonotype came up many times. The chain recombines TRBV20-1 with TRBJ1-4; 9 bases line up with TRBD1. J was trimmed by 8 bases and V by 6 bases; bases with no gene match: 10. This CDR3 region has 14 residues. Germline CDR1 and CDR2: DFQATT and SNEGSKA (reference sequence). The CDR3 coding sequence is TGCAGTGCAACCGGGGACAGGGCAGGAGAAAAACTGTTTTTT. This codes for CSATGDRAGEKLFF.

This clonotype came up many times. V gene TRBV28 combines with J gene TRBJ2-7, with unresolved D. The V gene lost 6 bases and the J gene lost 3 bases, with 15 bases spanning the gap. The CDR3 loop spans 14 amino acids. Germline assignment: CDR1 MDHEN and CDR2 SYDVKM. The CDR3 coding sequence is TGTGCCAGCAGACTGACAAACACTTTCTACGAGCAGTACTTC. Translated: CASRLTNTFYEQYF.

The gene calls are TRBV12-3 or TRBV12-4 and TRBJ2-5; 8 nucleotides agree with TRBD2. With V trimmed by 8 bases and J by 4 bases, 6 bases remained unmatched. There are 13 residues in the CDR3. CDR3 residues: CASHGGGAETQYF. In DNA, the CDR3 is TGTGCCAGCCACGGGGGGGGGGCAGAGACCCAGTACTTC.

The genes are TRBV6-2 or TRBV6-3 and TRBJ2-4; TRBD2 aligns across 10 bases. The ends lost 5 bases at V and 7 bases at J; junction bases unmatched: 5. Germline V gives CDR1 MNHEY, CDR2 SVGEGT. The CDR3 runs to 14 residues. The DNA for the CDR3 is TGTGCCAGCAGTCTAGCGGGAGTCAGCAACATTCAGTACTTC. Residues: CASSLAGVSNIQYF.

The chain recombines TRBV24-1 with TRBJ1-2; D gene unclear. The CDR3 runs to 14 residues. Germline V lookup: CDR1 KGHDR, CDR2 SFDVKD. Trimming removed 6 bases at V and 8 bases at J, with 18 bases between. The CDR3 DNA follows: TGTGCCACCAGTTCCAACCGGGTTCCGGTCGGCTACACCTTC. As protein: CATSSNRVPVGYTF.

This clonotype turned up a few times. The V gene is TRBV7-9, the J gene TRBJ2-7; maybe TRBD1 (5 bases). Trimming took off 5 bases at V and 9 bases at J, with 17 bases between the two ends. Germline V gene data show CDR1 as SEHNR and CDR2 as FQNEAQ (reference sequence). CDR3 length: 13 residues. CDR3 DNA: TGTGCCAGCAGCACACCAGGACACTATGGGCAGTACTTC. Translating it yields CASSTPGHYGQYF. Variable domain in full (rest from reference TRBV7-9 and TRBJ2-7): DTGVSQNPRHKITKRGQNVTFRCDPISEHNRLYWYRQTLGQGPEFLTYFQNEAQLEKSRLLSDRFSAERPKGSFSTLEIQRTEQGDSAMYLCASSTPGHYGQYFGPGTRLTVT.

This clonotype was observed at least ten times. V is TRBV12-3 or TRBV12-4 and J is TRBJ1-2; D gene uncertain. Trimming removed 5 bases at V and 6 bases at J, with 7 bases between. This CDR3 is 11 amino acids long. DNA of the CDR3: TGTGCCAGCAGTAGTGGTCATGGCTACACCTTC. This encodes CASSSGHGYTF.

This clonotype was counted many times. Here the CDR3 DNA reads TGTGCCAGCTCACCGGGACAGGGGAGCAATCAGCCCCAGCATTTT. It encodes CASSPGQGSNQPQHF. V and J are TRBV18 and TRBJ1-5; 10 bases fit TRBD1. The ends lost 3 bases at V and 1 base at J; junction bases unmatched: 0. This CDR3 is built from 15 residues. Per germline, CDR1 KGHSH and CDR2 LQKENI.

This rearrangement joins TRBV6-1 to TRBJ1-5; D remains unclear. Trimming removed 6 bases from V and 5 bases from J, with 11 bases in between. Germline values: CDR1 MNHNS, CDR2 SASEGT. The CDR3 spans 13 residues. This CDR3 reads CASREDGHQPQHF. The CDR3 nucleotides read TGTGCCAGCAGGGAGGATGGGCATCAGCCCCAGCATTTT.

At least ten counts were recorded for this clonotype. The CDR3 sequence is CASSQWQGGGQAFF. In DNA form, the CDR3 reads TGTGCCAGCAGCCAATGGCAGGGTGGAGGACAAGCTTTCTTT. The V and J genes are TRBV14 and TRBJ1-1; a possible D gene is TRBD1 (5 bases). This CDR3 spans 14 amino acids. Germline CDR1 is SGHDN and CDR2 is FVKESK. The ends were cut back, 2 bases at V and 9 bases at J, with 16 bases in the middle.

This clonotype occurred a few times. The genes are TRBV7-2 and TRBJ1-5; 10 bases line up with TRBD1. CDR3 length: 14 amino acids. Germline lookup yields CDR1 SGHTA and CDR2 FQGNSA. With 5 bases clipped from V and 9 bases from J, the junction kept 7 bases outside the gene matches. CDR3 DNA sequence: TGTGCCAGCAGCCGACAGGGGGCAATTACGCCCCAGCATTTT. This sequence encodes CASSRQGAITPQHF.

This clonotype appeared many times. The V call is TRBV28, the J call TRBJ2-7; TRBD2 is a possible D gene (5 bases). The germline V gene has CDR1 MDHEN and CDR2 SYDVKM. The CDR3 covers 14 residues. With 2 bases removed from V and 3 bases from J, the gap between germline ends came to 11 bases. The CDR3 nucleotides are TGTGCCAGCAGTTTAGGGATCGCGGGCTACGAGCAGTACTTC. Amino acids: CASSLGIAGYEQYF.

There are many counts of this clonotype. The chain combines TRBV28 with TRBJ2-1; D is ambiguous. CDR3 size: 15 residues. The V gene lost 0 bases and the J gene lost 0 bases, with 6 bases spanning the gap. Germline-derived CDR1 and CDR2 are MDHEN and SYDVKM. The CDR3 nucleotides are TGTGCCAGCAGTTTATGGGGCCTCTCCTACAATGAGCAGTTCTTC. Translation gives CASSLWGLSYNEQFF.

This clonotype showed up many times. J is TRBJ1-5 and V is TRBV5-1, with D unresolved. Germline CDR1 is SGHRS and CDR2 is YFSETQ. This CDR3 has 15 amino acids. V lost 3 bases, J lost 6 bases, and 16 bases lay in between. This chain's CDR3 is CASSSGGPDGQPQHF. Here the CDR3 DNA reads TGCGCCAGCAGCTCAGGAGGCCCTGACGGTCAGCCCCAGCATTTT.

In this sample, this clonotype turned up many times. The rearrangement joins TRBV28 to TRBJ2-1; 8 nucleotides line up with TRBD1. Germline lookup yields CDR1 MDHEN and CDR2 SYDVKM. The CDR3 has 15 residues. Trimming at V came to 5 bases and at J to 7 bases, leaving 10 bases not matched to a gene. CDR3 in amino acids: CASSPRTGLGNEQFF. The CDR3 DNA reads as TGTGCCAGCAGTCCCCGGACAGGGTTGGGGAATGAGCAGTTCTTC.

A remark on this clonotype: Its ends do not fully match the called genes, so a read error is possible. J is TRBJ2-7 and V is TRBV4-2; 7 bases are shared with TRBD2. This CDR3 contains 14 residues. Per the germline V gene, CDR1 is LGHNA and CDR2 is YNFKEQ. CDR3 protein: CAGSQAGLPYEQYF. CDR3 bases: TGTGCCGGCAGCCAAGCGGGACTCCCCTACGAGCAGTACTTC.

This clonotype was picked up many times. The V and J genes are TRBV2 and TRBJ2-2, with 11 bases aligning to TRBD2. Germline assignment: CDR1 SNHLY and CDR2 FYNNEI. The CDR3 has 14 residues. Unmatched junction bases numbered 1, after V lost 4 bases and J lost 6 bases. CDR3 nucleotide sequence: TGTGCCAGCAGTGGACTAGCGGGATCCGGGGAGCTGTTTTTT. It yields the protein CASSGLAGSGELFF.